This TCR beta chain was sequenced during a study of blood T cell repertoires in COVID-19. Background on the study: There were acute and convalescent COVID-19 samples, and they came from the United States, Italy and Spain. T cells, B-cell-depleted T cells, or PBMCs provided the cDNA or gDNA that served as material.

TCRdb's table, derived via immunoSEQ multiplex PCR, lists solely in-frame clones and lacks some. The sample includes roughly 170,000 clones, 70% to 85% seen only once; the top ten take approximately 12%. V shed 6 bases, J shed 6 bases, and the junction held 1 base outside the gene matches. The V gene's germline CDR1 is SNHLY and CDR2 FYNNEI. This CDR3 is 11 amino acids long. Across 20 to 25 US areas, participants ranged in age from roughly 18 to 95 years. Participants reported their clinical history, and cohort assignment relied on those reports. This clone showed up just a few times. The V and J genes are TRBV2 and TRBJ1-1; TRBD1 aligns across 7 bases. Sequencing used PBMCs or T cells enriched from blood (not recorded which). This receptor was taken from a man aged 50-59 years who had recovered from COVID-19. This CDR3 is CASSRGAEAFF. As DNA, the CDR3 is TGTGCCAGCAGCAGGGGGGCTGAAGCTTTCTTT.